The 14 T cell receptor beta chains below were found in one sample sequenced in a study of regulatory T cells in long-lasting Graves disease. Sample time point: persistent/refractory GD, antithyroid drugs over 5 years with positive TRAb. Following extraction of RNA from PBMCs, that RNA was used to make the TCR library. CDR3-region Arm-PCR and iRepertoire HTBI primers produced the TCR beta libraries. A single record per CDR3 protein comes from TCRdb applying MiXCR to the multiplex PCR reads. The sample includes under 500,000 distinct CDR3 sequences, less than 25% seen only once; the top ten take about 7.8%. Sequencing used peripheral blood mononuclear cells (PBMCs), obtained when the disease was refractory, from a patient treated with antithyroid drugs. The origin of the receptors is a female donor with Graves disease.

Written as DNA, the CDR3 is TGTGCCAGCAGCCGATGGGGGACAGGCGGCTACGAGCAGTACTTC. Its protein is CASSRWGTGGYEQYF. The chain couples TRBV6-1 to TRBJ2-7, with 8 bases matching TRBD1. Trimming at V came to 6 bases and at J to 3 bases, leaving 10 bases not matched to a gene. This CDR3 is 15 amino acids long. Germline V gene data show CDR1 as MNHNS and CDR2 as SASEGT.

This clonotype was observed many times. The J gene is TRBJ2-7, the V gene TRBV7-9; TRBD2 aligns across 11 bases. Per germline, CDR1 SEHNR and CDR2 FQNEAQ (reference sequence). V shed 5 bases and J 2 bases; nucleotides not matched to a gene: 5. This CDR3 has 15 residues. The CDR3 reads CASSQLAGVAYEQYF. The CDR3 DNA is TGTGCCAGCAGCCAACTAGCGGGAGTCGCCTACGAGCAGTACTTC.

This chain connects TRBV5-1 to TRBJ2-1; D may be TRBD2 (6 bases). The CDR3 totals 15 residues. V was trimmed by 1 base and J by 5 bases, leaving 13 bases between them. Germline V gene data show CDR1 as SGHRS and CDR2 as YFSETQ. The DNA of the CDR3 is TGCGCCAGCAGCTTGTTCGGGAGTGGCGACAATGAGCAGTTCTTC. Translated, it gives CASSLFGSGDNEQFF. The variable domain in full, completed from reference TRBV5-1 and TRBJ2-1, reads KAGVTQTPRYLIKTRGQQVTLSCSPISGHRSVSWYQQTPGQGLQFLFEYFSETQRNKGNFPGRFSGRQFSNSRSEMNVSTLELGDSALYLCASSLFGSGDNEQFFGPGTRLTVL.

V gene TRBV11-2 combines with J gene TRBJ2-3; either TRBD1 or TRBD2 may fit D (6 bases each). CDR3 length equals 15 residues. Germline V gene data show CDR1 as SGHAT and CDR2 as FQNNGV. V lost 4 bases to trimming and J lost 4 bases, with 15 bases between them. The CDR3 DNA sequence: TGTGCCAGCAGCTCTCCGGGGGCTCCCGCAGATACGCAGTATTTT. This codes for CASSSPGAPADTQYF.

The chain has TRBV7-9 and TRBJ2-7, with a tentative D call TRBD2 (6 bases). Trimming took off 4 bases at V and 2 bases at J, with 12 bases between the two ends. From germline, CDR1 is SEHNR and CDR2 FQNEAQ (reference sequence). The CDR3 sequence is 14 residues long. CDR3 DNA sequence: TGTGCCAGCAGCTCCGAGGGACTCCCCTACGAGCAGTACTTC. As protein: CASSSEGLPYEQYF. Full variable domain (rest looked up from reference TRBV7-9 and TRBJ2-7): DTGVSQNPRHKITKRGQNVTFRCDPISEHNRLYWYRQTLGQGPEFLTYFQNEAQLEKSRLLSDRFSAERPKGSFSTLEIQRTEQGDSAMYLCASSSEGLPYEQYFGPGTRLTVT.

This clonotype showed up just a few times. This chain connects TRBV3-1 to TRBJ2-4, with TRBD1 matching over 7 bases. The germline CDR1 and CDR2 sequences are LGHDT and YNNKEL (reference sequence). V shed 1 base, J shed 1 base, and the junction held 13 bases outside the gene matches. The length of the CDR3 is 19 residues. The CDR3 DNA sequence: TGTGCCAGCAGCCAAGCCCTGACAGGGCGAATGGAGGCCAAAAACATTCAGTACTTC. The encoded protein is CASSQALTGRMEAKNIQYF. The complete variable domain, with remaining parts taken from reference TRBV3-1 and TRBJ2-4, reads DTAVSQTPKYLVTQMGNDKSIKCEQNLGHDTMYWYKQDSKKFLKIMFSYNNKELIINETVPNRFSPKSPDKAHLNLHINSLELGDSAVYFCASSQALTGRMEAKNIQYFGAGTRLSVL.

For the CDR3, the DNA is TGTGCCTGGAGTGGCGCAGGGACCGGGGAGCTGTTTTTT. Protein product: CAWSGAGTGELFF. The chain recombines TRBV30 with TRBJ2-2; D is possibly TRBD1 (5 bases). This CDR3 has 13 amino acids. Trimming stripped 1 base from V and 5 bases from J, with 8 bases between. CDR1 is GTSNPN, CDR2 SVGIG, per germline (reference sequence).

Many counts were recorded for this clonotype. The chain is built from TRBV27 and TRBJ2-7, with 7 bases that match TRBD1. V gave up 8 bases and J gave up 1 base; unmatched junction bases: 11. The CDR3 is made up of 15 amino acids. Germline CDR1 is MNHEY and CDR2 is SMNVEV (reference sequence). The CDR3 sequence: CASLGRQGGSYEQYF. CDR3 DNA: TGTGCCAGCCTAGGGAGACAGGGCGGGTCCTACGAGCAGTACTTC.

About this clonotype: A read error may explain this, as a much larger clone is one base away. The rearrangement links TRBV11-2 to TRBJ1-1, with TRBD1 as a possible D gene (6 bases). Trimming shortened V by 8 bases and J by 11 bases, and 15 bases separated the two germline ends. Germline lookup yields CDR1 SGHAT and CDR2 FQNNGV. This CDR3 is 11 amino acids long. Here the CDR3 DNA reads TGTGCCAGCGGTTCAGGGGTGAATGCTTTCTTT. It codes for CASGSGVNAFF.

The CDR3 coding sequence is TGTGCCAGCAGCCCTCGGTGGGACAGGGACTACGAGCAGTACTTC. Protein product: CASSPRWDRDYEQYF. The rearrangement links TRBV9 to TRBJ2-7, with 9 bases that match TRBD1. This CDR3 contains 15 residues. CDR1 and CDR2 from the germline V gene are SGDLS and YYNGEE. The V segment lost 4 bases and the J segment 3 bases; nucleotides outside the gene matches: 8.

The sample holds a few counts of this clonotype. A read error is possible here, since a much larger clone lies one base away. This chain uses TRBV2 with TRBJ2-7; 7 bases align to TRBD2. The CDR3 sequence is 15 residues long. Germline V gives CDR1 SNHLY, CDR2 FYNNEI. In nucleotides, the CDR3 is TGTGCCAGCAGTGCTAGCGGTTTGAGCTCCTACGGGCAGTACTTC. Translating it yields CASSASGLSSYGQYF. Full variable domain (remainder filled in from reference TRBV2 and TRBJ2-7): EPEVTQTPSHQVTQMGQEVILRCVPISNHLYFYWYRQILGQKVEFLVSFYNNEISEKSEIFDDQFSVERPDGSNFTLKIRSTKLEDSAMYFCASSASGLSSYGQYFGPGTRLTVT.

This clonotype was observed many times. This chain connects TRBV6-2 or TRBV6-3 to TRBJ1-6; 9 bases line up with TRBD1. There are 15 residues in the CDR3. J was trimmed by 3 bases and V by 6 bases; bases with no gene match: 3. Germline-derived CDR1 and CDR2 are MNHEY and SVGEGT. The CDR3 reads CASSSGQGYNSPLHF. The CDR3 nucleotides read TGTGCCAGCAGCTCGGGACAGGGCTATAATTCACCCCTCCACTTT.

There are many counts of this clonotype. The rearrangement uses TRBV2 and TRBJ1-1, with D perhaps matching TRBD1 (5 bases). V lost 6 bases, J lost 0 bases, and 14 bases lay in between. CDR1 and CDR2 (germline): SNHLY, FYNNEI. CDR3 length equals 15 residues. In nucleotides, the CDR3 is TGTGCCAGCAGAGTTAACCGGGGCGTGAACACTGAAGCTTTCTTT. It yields the protein CASRVNRGVNTEAFF.

V and J are TRBV7-8 and TRBJ2-7; 7 bases agree with TRBD2. This CDR3 is built from 18 residues. From germline, CDR1 is SGHVS and CDR2 FQNEAQ. V lost 3 bases and J lost 3; bases outside the gene matches: 17. The CDR3 DNA reads as TGTGCCAGCAGCTTGCCCGGGGGAGGGACCGGCGACTTCTACGAGCAGTACTTC. It translates to CASSLPGGGTGDFYEQYF.